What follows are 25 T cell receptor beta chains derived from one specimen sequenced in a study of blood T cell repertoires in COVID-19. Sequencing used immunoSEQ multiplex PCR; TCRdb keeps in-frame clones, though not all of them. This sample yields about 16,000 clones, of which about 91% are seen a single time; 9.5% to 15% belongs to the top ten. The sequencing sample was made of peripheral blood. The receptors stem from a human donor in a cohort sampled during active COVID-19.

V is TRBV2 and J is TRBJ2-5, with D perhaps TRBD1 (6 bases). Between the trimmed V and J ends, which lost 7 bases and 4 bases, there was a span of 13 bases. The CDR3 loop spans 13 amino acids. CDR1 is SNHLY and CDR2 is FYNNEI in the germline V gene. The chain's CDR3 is CASISGAGETQYF. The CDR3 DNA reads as TGTGCCAGCATCTCAGGGGCAGGAGAGACCCAGTACTTC.

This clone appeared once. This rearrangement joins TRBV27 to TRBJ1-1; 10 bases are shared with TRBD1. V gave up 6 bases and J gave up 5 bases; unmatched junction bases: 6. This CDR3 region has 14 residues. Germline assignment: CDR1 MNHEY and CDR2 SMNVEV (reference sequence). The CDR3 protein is CASRGQGRSTEAFF. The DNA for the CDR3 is TGTGCCAGCAGGGGACAGGGGCGCTCGACTGAAGCTTTCTTT.

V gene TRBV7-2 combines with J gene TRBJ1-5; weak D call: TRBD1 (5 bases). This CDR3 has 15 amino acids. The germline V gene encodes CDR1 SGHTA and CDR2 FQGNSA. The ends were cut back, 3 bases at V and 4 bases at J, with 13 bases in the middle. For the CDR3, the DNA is TGTGCCAGCAGCTTCTCCGGAACAGGAAATCAGCCCCAGCATTTT. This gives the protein CASSFSGTGNQPQHF.

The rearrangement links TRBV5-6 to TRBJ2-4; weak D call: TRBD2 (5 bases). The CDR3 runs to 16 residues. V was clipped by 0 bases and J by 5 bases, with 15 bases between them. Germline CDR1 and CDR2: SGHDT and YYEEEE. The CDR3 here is CASSLGARGSQNIQYF. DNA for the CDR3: TGTGCCAGCAGCTTGGGGGCACGGGGTAGCCAAAACATTCAGTACTTC.

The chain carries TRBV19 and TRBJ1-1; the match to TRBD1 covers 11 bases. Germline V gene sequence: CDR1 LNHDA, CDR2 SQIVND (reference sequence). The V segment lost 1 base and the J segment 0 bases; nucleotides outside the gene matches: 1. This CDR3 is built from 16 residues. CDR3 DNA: TGTGCCAGTAGTATAGGGACAGGGGGCATGAACACTGAAGCTTTCTTT. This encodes CASSIGTGGMNTEAFF.

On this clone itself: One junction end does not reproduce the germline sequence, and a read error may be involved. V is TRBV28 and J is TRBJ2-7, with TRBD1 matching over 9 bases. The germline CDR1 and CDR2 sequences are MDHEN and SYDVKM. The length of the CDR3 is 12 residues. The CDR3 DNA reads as TGTGCCAGCAGTACGACAGGGGGTAAACCCTTCTTC. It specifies CASSTTGGKPFF.

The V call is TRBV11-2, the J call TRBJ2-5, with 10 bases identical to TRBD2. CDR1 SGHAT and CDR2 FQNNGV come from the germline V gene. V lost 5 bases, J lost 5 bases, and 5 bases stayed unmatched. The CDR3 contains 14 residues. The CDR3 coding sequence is TGTGCCAGCAGCCCGAGCGGGGGGGCCGAGACCCAGTACTTC. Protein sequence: CASSPSGGAETQYF.

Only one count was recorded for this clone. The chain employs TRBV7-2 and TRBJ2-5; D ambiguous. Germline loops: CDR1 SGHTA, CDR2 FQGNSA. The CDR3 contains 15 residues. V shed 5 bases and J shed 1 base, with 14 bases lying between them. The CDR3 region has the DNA TGTGCCAGCAGCCTCGTCCTGGGCCGCCAAGAGACCCAGTACTTC. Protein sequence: CASSLVLGRQETQYF.

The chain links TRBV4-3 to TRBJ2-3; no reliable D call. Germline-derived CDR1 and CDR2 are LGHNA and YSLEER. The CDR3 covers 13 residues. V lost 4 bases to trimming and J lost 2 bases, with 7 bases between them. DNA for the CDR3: TGCGCCAGCAGCCGAGTTCACACAGATACGCAGTATTTT. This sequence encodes CASSRVHTDTQYF.

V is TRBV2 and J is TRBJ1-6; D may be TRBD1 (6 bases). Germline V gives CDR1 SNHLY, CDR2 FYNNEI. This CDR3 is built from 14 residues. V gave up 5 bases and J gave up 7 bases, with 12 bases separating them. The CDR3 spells CASSSRTENSPLHF. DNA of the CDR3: TGTGCCAGCAGTTCAAGGACAGAAAATTCACCCCTCCACTTT.

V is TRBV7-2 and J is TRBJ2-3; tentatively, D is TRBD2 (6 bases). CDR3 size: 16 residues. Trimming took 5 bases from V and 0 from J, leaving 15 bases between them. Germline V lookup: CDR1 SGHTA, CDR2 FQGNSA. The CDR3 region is CASSQSLGGSTDTQYF. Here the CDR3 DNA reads TGTGCCAGCAGCCAAAGCCTGGGGGGTAGCACAGATACGCAGTATTTT. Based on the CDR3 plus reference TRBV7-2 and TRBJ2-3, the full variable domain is GAGVSQSPSNKVTEKGKDVELRCDPISGHTALYWYRQSLGQGLEFLIYFQGNSAPDKSGLPSDRFSAERTGGSVSTLTIQRTQQEDSAVYLCASSQSLGGSTDTQYFGPGTRLTVL.

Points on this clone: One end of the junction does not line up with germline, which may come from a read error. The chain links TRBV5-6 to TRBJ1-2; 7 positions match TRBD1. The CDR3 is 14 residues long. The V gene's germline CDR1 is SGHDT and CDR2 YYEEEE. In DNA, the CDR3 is TGTGCCAGCAGCTTGGTGTCCCGGGACAGCCATACATACTTC. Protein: CASSLVSRDSHTYF.

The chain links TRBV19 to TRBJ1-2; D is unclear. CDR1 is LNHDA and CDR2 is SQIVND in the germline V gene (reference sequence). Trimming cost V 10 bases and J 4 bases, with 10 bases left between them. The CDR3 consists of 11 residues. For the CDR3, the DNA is TGTGCCACTGAGTTCCCCTATGGCTACACCTTC. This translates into CATEFPYGYTF.

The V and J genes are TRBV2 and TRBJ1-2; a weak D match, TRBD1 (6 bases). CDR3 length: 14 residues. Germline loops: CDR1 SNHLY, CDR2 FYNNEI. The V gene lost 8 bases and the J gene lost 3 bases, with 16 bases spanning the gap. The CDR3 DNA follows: TGTGCCAGCGAGTTACAGGGAAGGGACTATGGCTACACCTTC. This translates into CASELQGRDYGYTF.

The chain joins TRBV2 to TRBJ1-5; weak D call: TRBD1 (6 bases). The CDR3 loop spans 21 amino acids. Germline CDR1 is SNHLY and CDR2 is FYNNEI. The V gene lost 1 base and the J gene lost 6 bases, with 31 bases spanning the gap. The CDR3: CASSEGVRRGRGPPGGQPQHF. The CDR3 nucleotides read TGTGCCAGCAGTGAAGGGGTCAGGAGAGGCAGGGGCCCCCCGGGGGGTCAGCCCCAGCATTTT.

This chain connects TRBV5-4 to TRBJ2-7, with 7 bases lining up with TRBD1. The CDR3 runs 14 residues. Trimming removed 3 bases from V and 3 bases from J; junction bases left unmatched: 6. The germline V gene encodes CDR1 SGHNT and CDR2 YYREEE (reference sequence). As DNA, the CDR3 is TGTGCCAGCAGCTCCAACAGGGGTAACTACGAGCAGTACTTC. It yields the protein CASSSNRGNYEQYF.

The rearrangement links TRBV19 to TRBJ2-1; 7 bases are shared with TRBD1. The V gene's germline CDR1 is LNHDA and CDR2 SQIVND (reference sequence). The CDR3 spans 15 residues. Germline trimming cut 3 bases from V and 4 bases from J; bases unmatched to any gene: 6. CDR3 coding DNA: TGTGCCAGTAGTATCTCCGGGACAGCTTACAATGAGCAGTTCTTC. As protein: CASSISGTAYNEQFF.

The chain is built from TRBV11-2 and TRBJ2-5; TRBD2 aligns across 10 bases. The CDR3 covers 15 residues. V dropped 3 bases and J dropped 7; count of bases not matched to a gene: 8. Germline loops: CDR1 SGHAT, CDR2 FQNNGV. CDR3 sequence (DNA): TGTGCCAGCAGCTTGGAAAGCGGGGGGGCCAGGACCCAGTACTTC. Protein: CASSLESGGARTQYF.

The CDR3 region has the DNA TGTGCCAGCTTGAAAGCGGGGAGTAATGAGCAGTTCTTC. Encoded protein: CASLKAGSNEQFF. The chain carries TRBV11-3 and TRBJ2-1, with TRBD2 matching over 7 bases. The V gene end was trimmed by 8 bases and the J gene end by 7 bases; junction bases not matched to a gene: 8. This CDR3 is built from 13 residues. Germline CDR1 and CDR2: SGHNT and YENEEA.

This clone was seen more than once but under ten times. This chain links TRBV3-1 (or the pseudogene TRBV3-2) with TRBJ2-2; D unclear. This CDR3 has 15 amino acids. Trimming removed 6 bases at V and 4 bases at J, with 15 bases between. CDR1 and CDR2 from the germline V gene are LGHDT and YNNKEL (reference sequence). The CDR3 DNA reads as TGTGCCAGCAGTCCCATCGAACCTAGCACCGGGGAGCTGTTTTTT. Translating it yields CASSPIEPSTGELFF.

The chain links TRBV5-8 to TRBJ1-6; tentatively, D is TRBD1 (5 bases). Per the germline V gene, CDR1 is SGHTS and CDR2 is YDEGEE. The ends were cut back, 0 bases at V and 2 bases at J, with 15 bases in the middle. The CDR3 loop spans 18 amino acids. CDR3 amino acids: CASSLDRGHSTYNSPLHF. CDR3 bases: TGTGCCAGCAGCTTGGATCGCGGACATTCCACCTATAATTCACCCCTCCACTTT.

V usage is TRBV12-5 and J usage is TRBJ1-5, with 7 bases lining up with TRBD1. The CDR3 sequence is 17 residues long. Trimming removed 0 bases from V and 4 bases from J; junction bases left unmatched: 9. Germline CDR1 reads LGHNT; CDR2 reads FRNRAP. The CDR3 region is CASGLVPRGTRNQPQHF. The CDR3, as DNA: TGTGCTAGTGGTTTGGTGCCCAGGGGGACTAGGAATCAGCCCCAGCATTTT.

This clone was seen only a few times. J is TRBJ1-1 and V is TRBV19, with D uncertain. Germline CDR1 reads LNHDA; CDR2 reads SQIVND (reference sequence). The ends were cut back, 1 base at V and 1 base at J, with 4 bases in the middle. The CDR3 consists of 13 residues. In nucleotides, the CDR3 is TGTGCCAGTAGTATAGTCAAGAACACTGAAGCTTTCTTT. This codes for CASSIVKNTEAFF.

CDR3 sequence reads: CASSQELAGGIDTQYF. The CDR3 coding sequence is TGTGCCAGCAGCCAGGAACTAGCGGGGGGGATAGATACGCAGTATTTT. The rearrangement joins TRBV4-2 to TRBJ2-3, with 13 nucleotides matching TRBD2. The V and J ends lost 3 bases and 5 bases, in that order; junction bases with no gene match: 5. Germline-derived CDR1 and CDR2 are LGHNA and YNFKEQ. The CDR3 contains 16 residues.

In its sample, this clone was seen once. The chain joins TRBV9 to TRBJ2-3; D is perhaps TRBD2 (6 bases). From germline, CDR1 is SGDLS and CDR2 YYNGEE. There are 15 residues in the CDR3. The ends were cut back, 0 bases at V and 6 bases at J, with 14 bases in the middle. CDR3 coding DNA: TGTGCCAGCAGCGTAGTTGTCGGGGAGGTGGATACGCAGTATTTT. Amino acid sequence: CASSVVVGEVDTQYF.